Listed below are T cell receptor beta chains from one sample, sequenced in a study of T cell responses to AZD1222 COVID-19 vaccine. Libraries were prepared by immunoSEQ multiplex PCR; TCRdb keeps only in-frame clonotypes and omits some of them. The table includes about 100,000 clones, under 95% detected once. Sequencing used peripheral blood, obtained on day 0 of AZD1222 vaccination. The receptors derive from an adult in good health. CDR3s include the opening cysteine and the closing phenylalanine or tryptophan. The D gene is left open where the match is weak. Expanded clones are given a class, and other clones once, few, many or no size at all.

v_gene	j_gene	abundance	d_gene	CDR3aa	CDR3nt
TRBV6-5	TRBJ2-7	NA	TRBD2	CASSYLGLADEQYF	TGTGCCAGCAGTTACCTGGGACTAGCGGACGAGCAGTACTTC
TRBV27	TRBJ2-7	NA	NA	CASSLYSGPRSEQYF	TGTGCCAGCAGTTTATATTCCGGGCCCCGGAGCGAGCAGTACTTC
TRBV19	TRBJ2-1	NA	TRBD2	CASSPGLAGVNEQFF	TGTGCCAGTAGTCCCGGACTAGCGGGAGTCAATGAGCAGTTCTTC
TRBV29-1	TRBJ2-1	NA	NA	CSVEGLRGNEQFF	TGCAGCGTTGAAGGACTGCGGGGAAATGAGCAGTTCTTC
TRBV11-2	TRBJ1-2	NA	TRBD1	CASSLRLGTENYGYTF	TGTGCCAGCAGCTTACGTTTAGGGACAGAGAACTATGGCTACACCTTC
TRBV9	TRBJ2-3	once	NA	CASSVDGGQDTQYF	TGTGCCAGCAGCGTAGACGGGGGCCAGGATACGCAGTATTTT
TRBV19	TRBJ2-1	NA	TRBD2	CASKTARGSYNEQFF	TGTGCCAGTAAGACAGCGCGGGGGTCGTACAATGAGCAGTTCTTC
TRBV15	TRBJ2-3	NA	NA	CATSRGTHWTGTKVPDTQYF	TGTGCCACCAGCAGGGGCACGCATTGGACCGGGACAAAGGTACCAGATACGCAGTATTTT
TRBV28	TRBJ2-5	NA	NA	CASSSLKGRQETQYF	TGTGCCAGCAGTTCCCTCAAGGGTCGGCAAGAGACCCAGTACTTC
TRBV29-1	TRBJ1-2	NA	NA	CSVEVREGRYGYTF	TGCAGCGTTGAAGTACGGGAGGGGCGCTATGGCTACACCTTC
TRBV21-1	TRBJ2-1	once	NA	CASSSTRDLPILPKNYNEQFF	TGTGCCAGCAGCTCGACAAGGGACCTTCCTATTTTGCCGAAAAACTACAATGAGCAGTTCTTC
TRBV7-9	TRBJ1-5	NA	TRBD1	CASSLGTGVGNQPQHF	TGTGCCAGCAGCTTAGGGACAGGGGTTGGGAATCAGCCCCAGCATTTT
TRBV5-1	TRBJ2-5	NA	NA	CASSYRISEETQYF	TGCGCCAGCAGTTACCGGATTTCTGAGGAGACCCAGTACTTC
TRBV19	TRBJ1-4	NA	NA	CASSIFVGTHEKLFF	TGTGCCAGTAGTATATTCGTCGGAACCCATGAAAAACTGTTTTTT
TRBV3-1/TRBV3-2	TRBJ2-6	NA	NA	CASSQSLVGANVLTF	TGTGCCAGCAGCCAAAGCCTAGTTGGGGCCAACGTCCTGACTTTC
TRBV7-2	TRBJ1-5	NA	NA	CASSRYNQPQHF	TGTGCCAGCAGCCGGTACAATCAGCCCCAGCATTTT
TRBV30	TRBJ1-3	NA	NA	CAWSPSGIEVLSGNTIYF	TGTGCCTGGAGTCCCTCCGGGATTGAGGTTCTCTCTGGAAACACCATATATTTT
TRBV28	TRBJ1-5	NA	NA	CASSLRQGHQPQHF	TGTGCCAGCAGTTTGAGGCAGGGGCATCAGCCCCAGCATTTT
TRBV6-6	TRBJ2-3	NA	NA	CASSYREPYTDTQYF	TGTGCCAGCAGTTATCGGGAGCCCTACACAGATACGCAGTATTTT
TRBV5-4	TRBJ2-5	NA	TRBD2	CASRIGLADSETQYF	TGTGCCAGCAGAATCGGACTAGCGGATTCAGAGACCCAGTACTTC
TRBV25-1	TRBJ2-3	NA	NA	CASRGSTGATDTQYF	TGTGCCAGCAGGGGGAGCACAGGTGCGACAGATACGCAGTATTTT
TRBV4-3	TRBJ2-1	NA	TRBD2	CASSQAFFGLAAYNEQFF	TGCGCCAGCAGCCAAGCCTTCTTCGGACTAGCAGCTTACAATGAGCAGTTCTTC
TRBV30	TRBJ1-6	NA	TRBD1	CAWSSWTGQGSPLHF	TGTGCCTGGAGTTCCTGGACAGGCCAAGGGTCACCCCTCCACTTT